These T cell receptor beta chains were read from a single sample in a study of neoadjuvant anti-PD-1 for oral cavity cancer. Sequencing used immunoSEQ multiplex PCR; TCRdb keeps in-frame clones, though not all of them. This table has tens of thousands of clones, 84% appearing once. The input for sequencing was PBMCs, taken before nivolumab (anti-PD-1) treatment. Every receptor here comes from a person aged 35-80 years with oral cavity squamous cell carcinoma. Each CDR3 is given with its conserved first and last residue. The D gene is left open where the match is weak. Some rows mark clone size as missing; the rest say once, few, many or name a class of expanded clone.

abundance	v_gene	d_gene	CDR3aa
NA	TRBV5-5	NA	CASSLEPAFQETQYF
NA	TRBV2	TRBD1	CASSGGAGGSYGYTF
NA	TRBV30	TRBD1	CAWTQGTVYEQYF
NA	TRBV6-1	NA	CASRPGLKDYQPQHF
few	TRBV25-1	NA	CASSEAYEQYF
NA	TRBV30	NA	CAWSSDQGGEQYF
NA	TRBV7-8	NA	CASSSLAGDTQYF
NA	TRBV25-1	TRBD1	CASSDQGASNQPQHF
NA	TRBV6-1	TRBD2	CASSEMGTSGTKNIQYF
NA	TRBV6-1	NA	CASSDHPGTRGNTEAFF
few	TRBV19	NA	CASSPAGDYGYTF
NA	TRBV4-1	NA	CASSQALQGPQHF
NA	TRBV7-9	NA	CASRRDSYEQYF
once	TRBV29-1	NA	CSVRGGRGETQYF
once	TRBV7-8	NA	CASSLGLGEAFF
NA	TRBV7-7	NA	CASSPGLTDTQYF
NA	TRBV18	NA	CASSRSQLTDTQYF
NA	TRBV2	TRBD2	CASRETSGRVGDTQYF
once	TRBV28	TRBD1	CASSPGTGGGVGYTF
NA	TRBV7-3	TRBD2	CASSLPTSGSSYEQYF
NA	TRBV5-1	NA	CASSLGDGATGELFF
NA	TRBV6-6	TRBD1	CASSRAGGNTGELFF
NA	TRBV29-1	TRBD2	CSVLTSGRANEQYF
NA	TRBV6-1	NA	CASSEVKENGYTF
NA	TRBV4-2	TRBD1	CASSLDRGETQYF
NA	TRBV5-6	NA	CASSFGRTDTQYF
NA	TRBV30	NA	CAWSVGGVNNEQFF
once	TRBV2	TRBD1	CASMGQANYGYTF
NA	TRBV19	NA	CASSIGLSTAGVDEQYF
NA	TRBV6-1	NA	CASSELGLLNGNTIYF
NA	TRBV10-3	NA	CAISESPTSSYEQYF
NA	TRBV7-6	TRBD2	CASSLTPIGRDEQFF
many	TRBV5-4	NA	CASSLAGVAYEQYF
NA	TRBV30	NA	CACLGTSLRYEQYF
NA	TRBV2	NA	CASSGQIKNIQYF
NA	TRBV9	TRBD1	CASSVGGTGISTDTQYF
NA	TRBV19	NA	CASSIEGQPYSNQPQHF
once	TRBV19	TRBD2	CASSMPAGKGVAKNIQYF
NA	TRBV6-6	TRBD1	CASRPGGARQPQHF
NA	TRBV4-1	NA	CASSLQLEGNTEAFF
NA	TRBV2	TRBD1	CASSERGTERNTEAFF
NA	TRBV5-3	NA	CARSPRTRRWETQYF
NA	TRBV5-6	NA	CASSLGRSNTEAFF
few	TRBV5-1	NA	CASSLGRGPGNTGELFF
NA	TRBV7-8	TRBD1	CASSPQGAGNQPQHF
few	TRBV4-1	TRBD2	CASSEREGRNEQYF
NA	TRBV7-9	TRBD1	CASSLGMGGGITEAFF
NA	TRBV5-6	TRBD2	CASRTSGRAKGGEQFF